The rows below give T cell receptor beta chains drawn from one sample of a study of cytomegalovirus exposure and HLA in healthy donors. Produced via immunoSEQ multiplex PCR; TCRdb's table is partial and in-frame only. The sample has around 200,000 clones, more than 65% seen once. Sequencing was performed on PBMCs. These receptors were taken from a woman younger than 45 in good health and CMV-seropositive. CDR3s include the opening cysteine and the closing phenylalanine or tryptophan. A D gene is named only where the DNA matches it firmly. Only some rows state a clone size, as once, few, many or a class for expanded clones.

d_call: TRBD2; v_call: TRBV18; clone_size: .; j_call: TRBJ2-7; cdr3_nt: TGTGCCAGCTCACCGAATAGCGGGACCTTCATCGAGCAGTACTTC; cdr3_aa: CASSPNSGTFIEQYF
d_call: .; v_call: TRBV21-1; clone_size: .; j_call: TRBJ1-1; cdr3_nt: TGTGCCAGCAGCCCCAACAGGCTGAACACTGAAGCTTTCTTT; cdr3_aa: CASSPNRLNTEAFF
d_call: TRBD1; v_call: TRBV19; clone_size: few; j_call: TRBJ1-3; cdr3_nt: TGTGCCAGTAGTCGGGACAGCTACTCTGGAAACACCATATATTTT; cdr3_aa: CASSRDSYSGNTIYF
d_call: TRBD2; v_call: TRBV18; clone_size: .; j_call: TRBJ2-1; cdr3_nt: TGTGCCAGCTCACCACGGACTAGCGGGACCGTTTACAATGAGCAGTTCTTC; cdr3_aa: CASSPRTSGTVYNEQFF
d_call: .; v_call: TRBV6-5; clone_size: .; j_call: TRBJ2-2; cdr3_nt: TGTGCCAGCAGTTACCACGGGGTCGCGAACACCGGGGAGCTGTTTTTT; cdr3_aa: CASSYHGVANTGELFF
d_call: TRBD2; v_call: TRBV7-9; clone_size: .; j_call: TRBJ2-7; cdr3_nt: TGTGCCAGCAGCCCTAGGACTAGCGGCTCCTACGAGCAGTACTTC; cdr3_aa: CASSPRTSGSYEQYF
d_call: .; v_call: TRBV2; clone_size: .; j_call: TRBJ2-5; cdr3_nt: TGTGCCGGGGGGACTGATGAGACCCAGTACTTC; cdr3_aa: CAGGTDETQYF
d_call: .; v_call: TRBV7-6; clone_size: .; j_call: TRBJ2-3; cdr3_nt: TGTGCCAGCAGCTTATACCGGGGTGGGGATACGCAGTATTTT; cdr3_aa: CASSLYRGGDTQYF
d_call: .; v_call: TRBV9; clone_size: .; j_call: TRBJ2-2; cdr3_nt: TGTGCCAGCAGCCCCCAGATCCTGAACACCGGGGAGCTGTTTTTT; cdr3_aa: CASSPQILNTGELFF
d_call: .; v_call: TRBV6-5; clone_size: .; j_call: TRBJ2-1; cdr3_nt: TGTGCCACTAGGGCCTCCGCGGGGGAGCAGTTCTTC; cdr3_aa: CATRASAGEQFF
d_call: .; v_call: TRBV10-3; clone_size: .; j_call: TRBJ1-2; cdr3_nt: TGTGCCATCAGTGAGTCCGGAGCGAGGGTGAGAGGCTACACCTTC; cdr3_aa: CAISESGARVRGYTF
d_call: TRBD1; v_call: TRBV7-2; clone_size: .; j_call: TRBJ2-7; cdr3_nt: TGTGCCAGCAGCCTTAGTAACCGGGACAGGGGGATCTACGAGCAGTACTTC; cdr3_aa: CASSLSNRDRGIYEQYF
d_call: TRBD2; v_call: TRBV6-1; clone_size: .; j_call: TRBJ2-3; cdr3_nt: TGTGCCAGCAGGACTAGCGGAGATACGCAGTATTTT; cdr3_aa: CASRTSGDTQYF
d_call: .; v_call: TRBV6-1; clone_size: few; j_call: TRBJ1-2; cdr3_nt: TGTGCCAGCAGGTTGGCAGGGCAGGGATATGGCTACACCTTC; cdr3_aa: CASRLAGQGYGYTF
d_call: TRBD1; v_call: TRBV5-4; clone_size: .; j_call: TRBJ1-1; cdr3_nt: TGTGCCAGCAGCCAGGGGGCTGAAGCTTTCTTT; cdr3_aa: CASSQGAEAFF
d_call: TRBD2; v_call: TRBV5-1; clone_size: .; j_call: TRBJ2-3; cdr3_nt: TGCGCCAGCAGCTTAACTCAAGCGGGAGGGAGGCCAGATACGCAGTATTTT; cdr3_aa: CASSLTQAGGRPDTQYF
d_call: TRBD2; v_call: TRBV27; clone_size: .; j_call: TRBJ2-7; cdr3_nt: TGTGCCAGCACGGGCGGGAGAACCTACGAGCAGTACTTC; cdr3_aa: CASTGGRTYEQYF
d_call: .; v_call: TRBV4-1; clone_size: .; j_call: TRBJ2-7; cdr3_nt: TGCGCCAGCAGCCAAGAGGGGCAGGGGCAAGGAGAGCAGTACTTC; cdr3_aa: CASSQEGQGQGEQYF
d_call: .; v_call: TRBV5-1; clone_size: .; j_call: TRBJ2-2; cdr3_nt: TGCGCCAGCAGTTTCGACCCTCGGACTTCCCAGGAGCTGTTTTTT; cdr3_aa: CASSFDPRTSQELFF
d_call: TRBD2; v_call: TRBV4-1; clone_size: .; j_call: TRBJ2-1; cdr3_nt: TGCGCCAGCAGCCAAGATCCTGGGACTAGCTACAATGAGCAGTTCTTC; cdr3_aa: CASSQDPGTSYNEQFF